This T cell receptor beta chain was recorded in a study of CD8+ T cells in alopecia areata. Unmatched junction bases numbered 10, after V lost 4 bases and J lost 3 bases. Germline CDR1 and CDR2: ENHRY and SYGVKD. The CDR3 covers 17 residues. As for this clone: No antigen is known for it.

General study findings and limits: Expanded CD8+ clones among the top 100, and scalp clonality, were significantly decreased by tofacitinib. Normal scalp had lower clonality than lesional scalp, with alopecia totalis/universalis lesions showing this most strongly. Persistence of many expanded lesional clones was seen in scalp and blood during tofacitinib.

RNA extraction was followed by reverse transcription into cDNA, which acted as the sequencing template. Clones were read by immunoSEQ multiplex PCR, and TCRdb kept only the in-frame ones, dropping some. The sample lists 40,000 to 45,000 clones, roughly 92% occurring once. Treatment noted: oral pan-JAK inhibitor, 5-10 mg twice daily. Peripheral blood samples and lesional scalp punch biopsies were obtained from alopecia areata patients. This receptor was obtained from a human donor with alopecia areata. This chain uses TRBV10-3 with TRBJ2-2; 8 bases map to TRBD2. The sample in question was CD8+ T cells sorted from blood, obtained at week 24, from a patient treated with tofacitinib. CDR3 region: CAISGVSGGVDTGELFF. CDR3 in DNA: TGTGCCATCAGTGGGGTCTCCGGGGGGGTCGACACCGGGGAGCTGTTTTTT.